The next 22 T cell receptor beta chains were all read from a single sample in a study of blood T cell repertoires in COVID-19. Libraries were prepared by immunoSEQ multiplex PCR; TCRdb keeps only in-frame clonotypes and omits some of them. Here the sample spans some 99,000 clones, over 70% being singletons. What was sequenced was peripheral blood. The source of these receptors is a man in his 70s with acute or convalescent COVID-19.

The genes are TRBV10-2 and TRBJ2-1, with 9 bases aligning to TRBD1. The CDR3 has 14 residues. The V segment lost 7 bases and the J segment 7 bases; nucleotides outside the gene matches: 8. Germline assignment: CDR1 WSHSY and CDR2 SAAADI. Here the CDR3 DNA reads TGCGCCAGCACCAGACAGGGGGTCGTAAATGAGCAGTTCTTC. Its translation: CASTRQGVVNEQFF.

The chain combines TRBV6-2 or TRBV6-3 with TRBJ2-5, with 14 bases aligning to TRBD2. Germline V lookup: CDR1 MNHEY, CDR2 SVGEGT. The CDR3 runs 19 residues. V lost 5 bases and J lost 1; bases outside the gene matches: 12. CDR3 residues: CASSDLHGTSGSRQETQYF. The CDR3 nucleotides are TGTGCCAGCAGTGATTTACACGGGACTAGCGGGAGTCGCCAAGAGACCCAGTACTTC.

The V and J genes are TRBV25-1 and TRBJ1-4, with unresolved D. Between the trimmed V and J ends, which lost 1 base and 4 bases, there was a span of 7 bases. The CDR3 spans 14 residues. CDR1 is MGHDK, CDR2 SYGVNS, per germline. The CDR3 nucleotides read TGTGCCAGCAGTGAATCAGCGTTTAATGAAAAACTGTTTTTT. Translating it yields CASSESAFNEKLFF.

The J gene is TRBJ2-7, the V gene TRBV27; D gene uncertain. Trimming stripped 3 bases from V and 4 bases from J, with 10 bases between. The CDR3 has 13 residues. Germline values: CDR1 MNHEY, CDR2 SMNVEV (reference sequence). Written as DNA, the CDR3 is TGTGCCAGCAGTTTGAACGGGTTGTACGAGCAGTACTTC. Protein product: CASSLNGLYEQYF.

This clone was detected only once. Written as DNA, the CDR3 is TGCGCCAGCAGCGCCGGGACTAGCGGGAGCACAGATACGCAGTATTTT. This gives the protein CASSAGTSGSTDTQYF. The chain has TRBV5-1 and TRBJ2-3; TRBD2 aligns across 12 bases. The J segment lost 0 bases and the V segment lost 4 bases, leaving 3 bases of the junction unmatched. The CDR3 is 16 amino acids. Germline V gene lookup returns CDR1 SGHRS and CDR2 YFSETQ.

This sequence joins TRBV5-4 and TRBJ2-7; D not resolved. Germline loops: CDR1 SGHNT, CDR2 YYREEE (reference sequence). Trimming left V 0 bases short and J 0 bases short, with 10 bases between. CDR3 size: 15 residues. The CDR3 region is CASSLGAGSSYEQYF. CDR3 DNA sequence: TGTGCCAGCAGCTTGGGTGCAGGAAGCTCCTACGAGCAGTACTTC.

The chain carries TRBV18 and TRBJ2-1, with TRBD1 matching 11 bases. Germline values: CDR1 KGHSH, CDR2 LQKENI. J lost 5 bases, V lost 4 bases, and 4 bases had no gene match. This CDR3 spans 15 amino acids. CDR3 region: CASSLGTGGNNEQFF. As DNA, the CDR3 is TGTGCCAGCTCACTAGGGACAGGGGGGAACAATGAGCAGTTCTTC.

This clone has a single count. This rearrangement joins TRBV15 to TRBJ2-7; 8 bases match TRBD2. V was pared by 8 bases and J by 6 bases, with 6 bases of the junction left unmatched. The CDR3 is 12 residues long. Germline loops: CDR1 LNHNV, CDR2 YYDKDF (reference sequence). The CDR3 nucleotides read TGTGCCACCCAAAACGGGAGGGGCGAGCAGTACTTC. Translation gives CATQNGRGEQYF.

The chain is built from TRBV5-4 and TRBJ2-1; tentative D call: TRBD1 (5 bases). CDR1 and CDR2 (germline): SGHNT, YYREEE (reference sequence). The length of the CDR3 is 14 residues. Trimming took 1 base from V and 3 from J, leaving 8 bases between them. The CDR3 here is CASSLKDNYNEQFF. CDR3 sequence (DNA): TGTGCCAGCAGCTTGAAGGACAACTACAATGAGCAGTTCTTC.

This clone was observed once. The V and J genes are TRBV19 and TRBJ1-5; the D gene is possibly TRBD1 (5 bases). The CDR3 is made up of 16 amino acids. With 3 bases removed from V and 2 bases from J, the gap between germline ends came to 14 bases. The germline V gene has CDR1 LNHDA and CDR2 SQIVND (reference sequence). Written as DNA, the CDR3 is TGTGCCAGTAGTATCATACGTTCGGGGGGCAATCAGCCCCAGCATTTT. Protein product: CASSIIRSGGNQPQHF.

The chain couples TRBV5-1 to TRBJ2-5, with 9 positions matching TRBD1. The CDR3 covers 15 residues. Germline V gives CDR1 SGHRS, CDR2 YFSETQ. J lost 2 bases, V lost 4 bases, and 6 bases had no gene match. The CDR3 region is CASSETGGGQETQYF. The CDR3 nucleotides read TGCGCCAGCAGCGAGACAGGGGGTGGTCAAGAGACCCAGTACTTC.

V and J are TRBV9 and TRBJ2-7; 7 nucleotides match TRBD1. There are 14 residues in the CDR3. The V and J ends lost 0 bases and 3 bases, in that order; junction bases with no gene match: 3. CDR1 and CDR2 from the germline V gene are SGDLS and YYNGEE. CDR3 loop: CASSVDRGIYEQYF. The CDR3 bases are TGTGCCAGCAGCGTAGACAGGGGAATCTACGAGCAGTACTTC.

The gene calls are TRBV7-3 and TRBJ2-7, with 8 positions matching TRBD2. Germline V gene sequence: CDR1 SGHTA, CDR2 FQGTGA. Germline trimming cut 3 bases from V and 6 bases from J; bases unmatched to any gene: 4. The CDR3 covers 13 residues. The CDR3 DNA reads TGTGCCAGCAGCTTTGGCCGGGGGGGCGAGCAGTACTTC. It encodes CASSFGRGGEQYF.

The V and J genes are TRBV5-4 and TRBJ1-6; D is uncertain. Germline V gives CDR1 SGHNT, CDR2 YYREEE (reference sequence). The CDR3 consists of 15 residues. V shed 4 bases and J shed 5 bases, with 13 bases lying between them. The CDR3 DNA sequence: TGTGCCAGCAGCATAGGAACGGGAAATAATTCACCCCTCCACTTT. Encoded protein: CASSIGTGNNSPLHF.

The sample holds one count of this clone. V usage is TRBV7-2 and J usage is TRBJ1-2, with D possibly TRBD1 on 6 matching bases. Trimming removed 8 bases from V and 2 bases from J, with 15 bases in between. The CDR3 sequence is 14 residues long. The germline gives CDR1 SGHTA, CDR2 FQGNSA. This CDR3 is CASSPQGQNYGYTF. The CDR3 DNA reads as TGTGCCAGCTCTCCGCAGGGGCAGAACTATGGCTACACCTTC.

The gene calls are TRBV29-1 and TRBJ2-3; TRBD2 matches at 15 bases. The length of the CDR3 is 15 residues. Germline lookup yields CDR1 SQVTM and CDR2 ANQGSEA. With 3 bases clipped from V and 3 bases from J, the junction kept 1 base outside the gene matches. CDR3 region: CSVEGTSGRTDTQYF. For the CDR3, the DNA is TGCAGCGTTGAGGGGACTAGCGGGAGGACAGATACGCAGTATTTT.

The CDR3 here is CASSFSGGLGQETQYF. The CDR3 DNA follows: TGTGCCAGCAGCTTCTCGGGGGGCCTGGGGCAAGAGACCCAGTACTTC. This rearrangement joins TRBV7-2 to TRBJ2-5, with a weak D call TRBD2 (7 bases). Per the germline V gene, CDR1 is SGHTA and CDR2 is FQGNSA. This CDR3 has 16 amino acids. Trimming took 3 bases from V and 2 from J, leaving 16 bases between them.

This clone has only one observation. V is TRBV13 and J is TRBJ2-7; 10 nucleotides agree with TRBD1. CDR3 length: 18 residues. CDR1 PRHDT and CDR2 FYEKMQ come from the germline V gene (reference sequence). Losses at the gene ends were 2 bases for V and 1 base for J; bases not matched to a gene: 11. The CDR3: CASSLYIPGTGESYEQYF. CDR3 DNA: TGTGCCAGCAGCTTATATATACCCGGGACAGGGGAGTCCTACGAGCAGTACTTC.

J is TRBJ2-7 and V is TRBV27, with TRBD2 matching 7 bases. This CDR3 contains 13 residues. The germline V gene has CDR1 MNHEY and CDR2 SMNVEV (reference sequence). The trim removed 6 bases at V and 5 bases at J, leaving 7 bases unmatched. The CDR3 here is CASSSGLVHEQYF. CDR3 sequence (DNA): TGTGCCAGCAGCTCAGGACTAGTGCACGAGCAGTACTTC.

This clone was recorded only once. The rearrangement links TRBV7-2 to TRBJ2-5; 12 nucleotides align to TRBD1. The CDR3 is 15 residues long. J lost 4 bases, V lost 3 bases, and 3 bases had no gene match. Per the germline V gene, CDR1 is SGHTA and CDR2 is FQGNSA. Here the CDR3 reads CASSLGDRGPETQYF. The CDR3 region has the DNA TGTGCCAGCAGCTTGGGGGACAGGGGGCCAGAGACCCAGTACTTC.

This clone was seen more than once but under ten times. J is TRBJ2-7 and V is TRBV4-3; 9 bases are shared with TRBD1. The CDR3 is 16 residues long. Germline V gives CDR1 LGHNA, CDR2 YSLEER. Germline trimming cut 0 bases from V and 2 bases from J; bases unmatched to any gene: 5. CDR3 loop: CASSQDGGDRAYEQYF. The CDR3 coding sequence is TGCGCCAGCAGCCAAGATGGGGGGGACAGGGCCTACGAGCAGTACTTC.

V and J are TRBV2 and TRBJ2-5; D not certain. Germline V gene sequence: CDR1 SNHLY, CDR2 FYNNEI. The CDR3 contains 13 residues. Trimming cost V 3 bases and J 6 bases, with 11 bases left between them. CDR3 bases: TGTGCCAGCAGTGAGTGGCAGGTCAAGACCCAGTACTTC. It is translated as CASSEWQVKTQYF.